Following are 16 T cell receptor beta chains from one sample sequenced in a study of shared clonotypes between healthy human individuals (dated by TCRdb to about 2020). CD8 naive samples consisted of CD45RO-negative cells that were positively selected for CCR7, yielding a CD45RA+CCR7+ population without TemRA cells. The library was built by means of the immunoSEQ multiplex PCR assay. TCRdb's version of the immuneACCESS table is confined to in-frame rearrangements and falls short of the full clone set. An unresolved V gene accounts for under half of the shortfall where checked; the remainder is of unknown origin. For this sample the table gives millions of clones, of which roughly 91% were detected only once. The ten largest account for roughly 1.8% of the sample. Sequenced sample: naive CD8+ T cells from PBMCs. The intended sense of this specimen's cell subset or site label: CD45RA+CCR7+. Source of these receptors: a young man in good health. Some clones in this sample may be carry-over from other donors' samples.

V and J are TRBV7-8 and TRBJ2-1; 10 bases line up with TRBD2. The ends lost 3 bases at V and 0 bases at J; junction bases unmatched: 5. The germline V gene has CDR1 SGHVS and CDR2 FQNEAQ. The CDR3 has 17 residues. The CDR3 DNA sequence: TGTGCCAGCAGCTTTCGGCTAGCGGGAGCCTCCTACAATGAGCAGTTCTTC. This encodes CASSFRLAGASYNEQFF.

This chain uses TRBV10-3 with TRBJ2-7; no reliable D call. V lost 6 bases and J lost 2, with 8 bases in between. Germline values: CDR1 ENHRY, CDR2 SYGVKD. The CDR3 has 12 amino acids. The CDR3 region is CAIRDRTYEQYF. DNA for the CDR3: TGTGCCATCAGGGACCGAACCTACGAGCAGTACTTC.

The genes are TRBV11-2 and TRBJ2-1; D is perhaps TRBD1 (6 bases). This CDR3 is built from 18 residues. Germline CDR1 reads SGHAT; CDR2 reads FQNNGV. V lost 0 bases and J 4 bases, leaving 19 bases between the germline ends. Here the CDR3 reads CASSLDTQRGIMYNEQFF. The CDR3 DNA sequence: TGTGCCAGCAGCTTAGATACGCAGAGGGGGATAATGTACAATGAGCAGTTCTTC. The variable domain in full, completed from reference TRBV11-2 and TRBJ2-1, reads EAGVAQSPRYKIIEKRQSVAFWCNPISGHATLYWYQQILGQGPKLLIQFQNNGVVDDSQLPKDRFSAERLKGVDSTLKIQPAKLEDSAVYLCASSLDTQRGIMYNEQFFGPGTRLTVL.

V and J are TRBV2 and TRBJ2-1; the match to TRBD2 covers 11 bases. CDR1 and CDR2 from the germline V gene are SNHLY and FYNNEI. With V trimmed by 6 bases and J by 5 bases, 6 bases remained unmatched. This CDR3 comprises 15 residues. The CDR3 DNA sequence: TGTGCCAGCAGGCAGACTAGCGGGACCCACAATGAGCAGTTCTTC. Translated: CASRQTSGTHNEQFF.

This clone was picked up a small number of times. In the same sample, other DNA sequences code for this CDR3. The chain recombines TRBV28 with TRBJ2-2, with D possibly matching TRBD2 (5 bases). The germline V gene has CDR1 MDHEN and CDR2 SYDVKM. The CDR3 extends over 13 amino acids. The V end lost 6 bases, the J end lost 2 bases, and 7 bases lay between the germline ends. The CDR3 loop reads CASSLANTGELFF. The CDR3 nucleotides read TGTGCCAGCAGCCTAGCAAACACCGGGGAGCTGTTTTTT. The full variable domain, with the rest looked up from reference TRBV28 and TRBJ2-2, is DVKVTQSSRYLVKRTGEKVFLECVQDMDHENMFWYRQDPGLGLRLIYFSYDVKMKEKGDIPEGYSVSREKKERFSLILESASTNQTSMYLCASSLANTGELFFGEGSRLTVL.

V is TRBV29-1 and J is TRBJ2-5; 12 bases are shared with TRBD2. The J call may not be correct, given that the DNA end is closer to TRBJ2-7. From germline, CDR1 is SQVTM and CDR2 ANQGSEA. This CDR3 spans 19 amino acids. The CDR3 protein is CSSPGGQESSGRVLYEQYF. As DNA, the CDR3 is TGCAGTTCTCCTGGAGGGCAAGAGTCTAGCGGGAGGGTATTGTACGAGCAGTACTTC.

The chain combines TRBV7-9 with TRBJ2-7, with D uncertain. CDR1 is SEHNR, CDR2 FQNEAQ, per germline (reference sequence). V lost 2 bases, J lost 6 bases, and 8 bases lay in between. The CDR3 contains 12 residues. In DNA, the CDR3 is TGTGCCAGCAGCTTACCCGTGGCCGAGCAGTACTTC. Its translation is CASSLPVAEQYF.

CDR3 sequence reads: CASSSGLAGESGETQYF. CDR3 nucleotides: TGTGCCAGCAGTTCAGGACTAGCGGGTGAATCGGGGGAGACCCAGTACTTC. This chain connects TRBV28 to TRBJ2-5, with 11 nucleotides matching TRBD2. Trimming took 4 bases from V and 5 from J; bases not matched to a gene: 12. Looked up from germline, CDR1 is MDHEN and CDR2 is SYDVKM. The CDR3 loop spans 17 amino acids. Filled out from reference TRBV28 and TRBJ2-5, the complete variable domain reads DVKVTQSSRYLVKRTGEKVFLECVQDMDHENMFWYRQDPGLGLRLIYFSYDVKMKEKGDIPEGYSVSREKKERFSLILESASTNQTSMYLCASSSGLAGESGETQYFGPGTRLLVL.

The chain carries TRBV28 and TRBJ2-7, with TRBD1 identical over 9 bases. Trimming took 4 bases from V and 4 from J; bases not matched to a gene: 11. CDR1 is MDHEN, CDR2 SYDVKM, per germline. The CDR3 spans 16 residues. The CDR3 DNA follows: TGTGCCAGCAGTTCCCGAGCCGGGACAGGGTTTTACGAGCAGTACTTC. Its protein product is CASSSRAGTGFYEQYF.

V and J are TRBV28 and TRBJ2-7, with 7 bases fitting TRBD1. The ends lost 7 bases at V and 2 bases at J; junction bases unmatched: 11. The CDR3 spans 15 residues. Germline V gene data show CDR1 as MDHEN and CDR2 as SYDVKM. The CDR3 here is CASNPLQGQTYEQYF. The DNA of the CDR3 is TGTGCCAGCAACCCTCTACAGGGGCAGACCTACGAGCAGTACTTC. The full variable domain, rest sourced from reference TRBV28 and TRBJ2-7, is DVKVTQSSRYLVKRTGEKVFLECVQDMDHENMFWYRQDPGLGLRLIYFSYDVKMKEKGDIPEGYSVSREKKERFSLILESASTNQTSMYLCASNPLQGQTYEQYFGPGTRLTVT.

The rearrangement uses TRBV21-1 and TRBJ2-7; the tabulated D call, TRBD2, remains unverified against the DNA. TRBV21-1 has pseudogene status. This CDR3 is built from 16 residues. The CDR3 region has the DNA TGTGCCAGCAGCAAAGTTCAGACCCAGAGGAGCTACGAGCAGTACTTC. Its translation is CASSKVQTQRSYEQYF.

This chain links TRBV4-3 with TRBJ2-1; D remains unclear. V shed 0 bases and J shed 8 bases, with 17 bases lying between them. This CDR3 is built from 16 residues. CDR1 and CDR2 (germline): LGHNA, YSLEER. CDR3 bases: TGCGCCAGCAGCCAAGAAGCCCGGTCGCCCGGGCATGAGCAGTTCTTC. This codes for CASSQEARSPGHEQFF.

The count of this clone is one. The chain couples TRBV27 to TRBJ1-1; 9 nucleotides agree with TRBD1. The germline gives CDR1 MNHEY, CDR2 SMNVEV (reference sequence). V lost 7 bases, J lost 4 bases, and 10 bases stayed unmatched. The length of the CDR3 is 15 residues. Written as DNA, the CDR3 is TGTGCCAGCAAGTTGGGACAGGGAGGAGGCACTGAAGCTTTCTTT. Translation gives CASKLGQGGGTEAFF.

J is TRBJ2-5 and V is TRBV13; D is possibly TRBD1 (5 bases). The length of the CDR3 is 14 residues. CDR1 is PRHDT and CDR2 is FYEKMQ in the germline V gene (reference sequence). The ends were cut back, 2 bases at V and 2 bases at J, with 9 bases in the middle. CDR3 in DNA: TGTGCCAGCAGCTTACAGGGTTGGCAAGAGACCCAGTACTTC. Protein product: CASSLQGWQETQYF.

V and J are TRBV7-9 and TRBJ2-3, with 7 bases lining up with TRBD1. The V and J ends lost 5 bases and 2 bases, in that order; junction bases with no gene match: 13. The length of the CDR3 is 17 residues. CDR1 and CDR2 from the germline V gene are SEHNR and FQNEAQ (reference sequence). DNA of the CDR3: TGTGCCAGCAGCGATAACCCCACAGGGGAGTCCACAGATACGCAGTATTTT. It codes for CASSDNPTGESTDTQYF.

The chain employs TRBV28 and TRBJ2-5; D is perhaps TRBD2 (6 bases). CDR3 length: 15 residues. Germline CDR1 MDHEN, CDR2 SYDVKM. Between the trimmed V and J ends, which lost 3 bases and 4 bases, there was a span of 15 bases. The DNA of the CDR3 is TGTGCCAGCAGTTTGTGGAGGGAAGTCCGAGAGACCCAGTACTTC. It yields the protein CASSLWREVRETQYF.